These T cell receptor beta chains were read from a single sample in a study of OX40 agonist ivuxolimab in advanced cancers. The table came from immunoSEQ multiplex PCR; TCRdb's copy has only in-frame clones and leaves some out. The repertoire includes about 20,000 clones, approximately 70% of them detected once, and 21% sits in the top ten. This specimen consisted of CD4+ or CD8+ T cells sorted from blood, obtained in a trial of the OX40 agonist ivuxolimab. The receptor source for this set is an adult with an advanced solid tumor such as melanoma, head and neck, liver or kidney cancer. The CDR3 runs from the conserved cysteine through the conserved F or W. Each record gives: clone size, D gene, V gene, J gene, CDR3 protein, CDR3 DNA. The D gene is left open where the match is weak. Clone sizes are given selectively: once, few, many, or a class where the clone is expanded.

-,TRBD1,TRBV18,TRBJ1-4,CASSRGPQQGVTNEKLFF,TGTGCCAGCTCACGGGGACCTCAACAGGGGGTCACTAATGAAAAACTGTTTTTT
medium-sized,-,TRBV21-1,TRBJ2-3,CASSKAADSGTDTQYF,TGTGCCAGCAGCAAAGCAGCTGATAGCGGCACAGATACGCAGTATTTT
-,TRBD1,TRBV7-9,TRBJ2-3,CASSSRQGSSIATQYF,TGTGCCAGCAGCTCCAGACAGGGTTCATCTATAGCTACGCAGTATTTT
-,-,TRBV4-1,TRBJ2-1,CASSQTGPLGSYNEQFF,TGCGCCAGCAGCCAAACAGGTCCGTTAGGGTCCTACAATGAGCAGTTCTTC
-,-,TRBV25-1,TRBJ1-3,CASSSGDGNTIYF,TGTGCCAGCAGTTCCGGGGATGGAAACACCATATATTTT
few,-,TRBV5-1,TRBJ2-3,CASSYPTDSSTDTQYF,TGCGCCAGCAGCTACCCGACGGATTCTAGCACAGATACGCAGTATTTT
once,-,TRBV19,TRBJ2-3,CASSPPRDTDTQYF,TGTGCCAGTAGTCCCCCCAGGGACACAGATACGCAGTATTTT
-,-,TRBV11-2,TRBJ2-3,CASSLGFTDTQYF,TGTGCCAGCAGCTTAGGCTTCACAGATACGCAGTATTTT
few,TRBD1,TRBV7-9,TRBJ1-2,CASSLEGARNYGYTF,TGTGCCAGCAGCTTAGAGGGGGCCAGGAACTATGGCTACACCTTC
few,TRBD1,TRBV14,TRBJ1-1,CASSQEGQVWVNTEAFF,TGTGCCAGCAGCCAAGAAGGACAGGTGTGGGTGAACACTGAAGCTTTCTTT
-,-,TRBV19,TRBJ2-7,CASSLGEGGYEQYF,TGTGCCAGTAGTTTGGGAGAAGGGGGCTACGAGCAGTACTTC
-,-,TRBV29-1,TRBJ2-5,CSVVRSVQETQYF,TGCAGCGTTGTCCGGAGCGTCCAAGAGACCCAGTACTTC
-,-,TRBV18,TRBJ2-7,CASSPPLGDEQYF,TGTGCCAGCTCACCACCGTTGGGTGACGAGCAGTACTTC
-,-,TRBV4-2,TRBJ2-1,CASSQVSSGAYQSGHNEQFF,TGTGCCAGCAGCCAAGTATCATCGGGAGCGTACCAGTCCGGGCACAATGAGCAGTTCTTC
-,TRBD2,TRBV7-8,TRBJ2-4,CASSFGGGHIQYF,TGTGCCAGCAGCTTCGGGGGGGGCCACATTCAGTACTTC
-,-,TRBV5-8,TRBJ2-7,CASSLDSGNRNEQYF,TGTGCCAGCAGCTTGGATTCGGGGAATAGGAACGAGCAGTACTTC
few,TRBD2,TRBV5-5,TRBJ2-1,CASSLGLAGYNEQFF,TGTGCCAGCAGCTTGGGCCTAGCGGGGTACAATGAGCAGTTCTTC
-,-,TRBV7-9,TRBJ2-7,CASSLQEAYEQYF,TGTGCCAGCAGCTTACAAGAGGCCTACGAGCAGTACTTC
few,-,TRBV6-4,TRBJ2-1,CASSESPNGWYEQFF,TGTGCCAGCAGTGAGTCGCCTAATGGTTGGTATGAGCAGTTCTTC
-,-,TRBV5-6,TRBJ1-6,CASSLGTAYNSPLHF,TGTGCCAGCAGCTTGGGGACAGCCTATAATTCACCCCTCCACTTT
-,TRBD1,TRBV5-1,TRBJ1-2,CASTTGSLSDSTGKYGYTF,TGCGCCAGCACGACCGGGTCCCTGTCTGACTCGACAGGGAAGTATGGCTACACCTTC
-,-,TRBV10-3,TRBJ1-4,CAISLQRPKTHHEKLFF,TGTGCCATCAGTCTCCAGCGCCCGAAGACTCATCATGAAAAACTGTTTTTT
-,TRBD1,TRBV9,TRBJ2-7,CASSLGTGDEQYF,TGTGCCAGCAGCTTAGGGACAGGGGACGAGCAGTACTTC
-,TRBD2,TRBV11-2,TRBJ2-1,CASSLQAGVYNEQFF,TGTGCCAGCAGCTTACAGGCGGGGGTCTACAATGAGCAGTTCTTC
few,-,TRBV11-2,TRBJ2-3,CASSFPSLTDTQYF,TGTGCCAGCAGCTTTCCGTCGCTCACAGATACGCAGTATTTT
-,-,TRBV12-5,TRBJ2-7,CASGLENSYEQYF,TGTGCTAGTGGTTTGGAGAACTCCTACGAGCAGTACTTC
-,-,TRBV28,TRBJ2-5,CASSFTFRGETQYF,TGTGCCAGCAGTTTTACCTTCAGGGGAGAGACCCAGTACTTC
-,-,TRBV7-8,TRBJ2-7,CASSPGPYSYEQYF,TGTGCCAGCAGCCCCGGGCCTTACTCCTACGAGCAGTACTTC
-,-,TRBV4-2,TRBJ2-7,CASSFMPAGDYEQYF,TGTGCCAGCAGCTTCATGCCAGCAGGAGACTACGAGCAGTACTTC
few,TRBD2,TRBV9,TRBJ2-5,CASSAFGGAEETQYF,TGTGCCAGCAGCGCCTTCGGGGGGGCCGAAGAGACCCAGTACTTC
few,-,TRBV5-5,TRBJ2-2,CASSPRWAGHSTGELFF,TGCGCCAGCAGCCCGAGGTGGGCGGGGCACTCTACCGGGGAGCTGTTTTTT
-,-,TRBV9,TRBJ1-5,CASSSTLGNQPQHF,TGTGCCAGCAGCTCTACCCTCGGAAATCAGCCCCAGCATTTT
-,TRBD2,TRBV29-1,TRBJ2-5,CSVEGRGLAWETQYF,TGCAGCGTTGAAGGGAGGGGACTAGCATGGGAGACCCAGTACTTC
-,TRBD2,TRBV6-4,TRBJ2-3,CASSDTLAGASTDTQYF,TGTGCCAGCAGTGACACCCTAGCGGGGGCCAGCACAGATACGCAGTATTTT
-,-,TRBV19,TRBJ2-5,CASSVVGGRETQYF,TGTGCCAGTAGCGTCGTAGGAGGAAGAGAGACCCAGTACTTC
-,-,TRBV29-1,TRBJ2-1,CSVNSDGSYNEQFF,TGCAGCGTTAACTCAGATGGGTCCTACAATGAGCAGTTCTTC
-,-,TRBV23-1,TRBJ1-6,CASKLPLHF,TGCGCCAGCAAGCTCCCCCTCCACTTT
-,-,TRBV6-5,TRBJ1-5,CASSYSQGSQPQHF,TGTGCCAGCAGTTACTCGCAGGGATCTCAGCCCCAGCATTTT
-,-,TRBV19,TRBJ2-1,CASSIWGSGYNEQFF,TGTGCCAGTAGTATATGGGGATCTGGCTACAATGAGCAGTTCTTC
many,-,TRBV30,TRBJ2-2,CAWSGGSGELFF,TGTGCCTGGAGTGGGGGGTCCGGGGAGCTGTTTTTT
-,TRBD2,TRBV6-4,TRBJ2-3,CASRAGGDTDTQYF,TGTGCCAGCCGAGCGGGGGGGGACACAGATACGCAGTATTTT
few,-,TRBV7-9,TRBJ2-7,CASSYRAYEQYF,TGTGCCAGCAGCTATAGGGCCTACGAGCAGTACTTC
once,-,TRBV28,TRBJ2-7,CASSLGSGPYEQYF,TGTGCCAGCAGTTTAGGGAGTGGTCCCTACGAGCAGTACTTC
few,TRBD2,TRBV9,TRBJ2-1,CASSVVPAGGQNEQFF,TGTGCCAGCAGCGTAGTTCCAGCGGGGGGGCAAAATGAGCAGTTCTTC
-,TRBD1,TRBV6-5,TRBJ1-1,CASTQGWGTEAFF,TGTGCCAGCACACAGGGGTGGGGGACTGAAGCTTTCTTT